Following are 11 T cell receptor beta chains from one sample sequenced in a study of cytomegalovirus exposure and HLA in healthy donors. Primers: 60 Vbeta forward and 13 Jbeta reverse. Repertoires were generated with immunoSEQ multiplex PCR, while TCRdb's copy carries only in-frame clones and drops some. The sample has about 150,000 clones; around 74% are singletons. Sequencing was carried out using PBMCs. These receptors all stem from a man aged 18 to 35 in good health and CMV-seronegative.

About this clone itself: A junction end diverges from the germline sequence, so it may reflect a read error. The gene calls are TRBV30 and TRBJ2-2; 7 nucleotides match TRBD1. The germline V gene encodes CDR1 GTSNPN and CDR2 SVGIG (reference sequence). This CDR3 is 15 amino acids long. The CDR3 protein is CAWRGDRVITGELFF. CDR3 DNA: TGTGCCTGGAGGGGAGACAGGGTTATAACCGGAGAGCTGTTTTTT.

The table lists this clone with a few counts. The V call is TRBV6-1, the J call TRBJ2-7, with 9 positions matching TRBD2. The J segment lost 0 bases and the V segment lost 6 bases, leaving 6 bases of the junction unmatched. This CDR3 is built from 15 residues. Per the germline V gene, CDR1 is MNHNS and CDR2 is SASEGT. CDR3 amino acids: CASSIPGLASYEQYF. In DNA form, the CDR3 reads TGTGCCAGCAGCATCCCGGGACTAGCCTCCTACGAGCAGTACTTC.

This clone was seen only a few times. The chain uses TRBV12-5 and TRBJ2-1, with TRBD2 identical over 8 bases. V lost 7 bases, J lost 0 bases, and 14 bases stayed unmatched. The CDR3 runs 18 residues. The germline gives CDR1 LGHNT, CDR2 FRNRAP. Here the CDR3 reads CASALGRGERSSYNEQFF. The DNA for the CDR3 is TGTGCTAGTGCCCTTGGGCGGGGGGAGCGGAGCTCCTACAATGAGCAGTTCTTC.

This clone was counted between two and nine times. The chain has TRBV14 and TRBJ2-3; 9 positions agree with TRBD2. The CDR3 covers 15 residues. Trimming at V came to 8 bases and at J to 3 bases, leaving 9 bases not matched to a gene. CDR1 is SGHDN, CDR2 FVKESK, per germline. CDR3 nucleotide sequence: TGTGCCAGCCGATCGACTAGCGGTGGGACAGATACGCAGTATTTT. Residues: CASRSTSGGTDTQYF. Using reference TRBV14 and TRBJ2-3 for the parts outside the CDR3, the full variable domain is EAGVTQFPSHSVIEKGQTVTLRCDPISGHDNLYWYRRVMGKEIKFLLHFVKESKQDESGMPNNRFLAERTGGTYSTLKVQPAELEDSGVYFCASRSTSGGTDTQYFGPGTRLTVL.

The J gene is TRBJ2-7, the V gene TRBV6-5; 9 bases line up with TRBD1. CDR3 length equals 16 residues. V was pared by 1 base and J by 2 bases, with 6 bases of the junction left unmatched. In germline, CDR1 is MNHEY, CDR2 SVGAGI. The CDR3 here is CASSYLPGQGPYEQYF. The CDR3 DNA reads as TGTGCCAGCAGTTACTTACCGGGACAGGGACCCTACGAGCAGTACTTC.

CDR3 in DNA: TGTGCCAGCAGTTTGCCCGCGGGTCAGCCCCAGCATTTT. This encodes CASSLPAGQPQHF. The chain couples TRBV28 to TRBJ1-5; no firm D call. The germline gives CDR1 MDHEN, CDR2 SYDVKM. The CDR3 length is 13 residues. Deletions cut 3 bases from V and 6 bases from J, with 9 bases between.

The CDR3 reads CAISEAPSEQYF. CDR3 sequence (DNA): TGTGCCATCAGTGAGGCGCCGTCGGAGCAGTACTTC. The chain carries TRBV10-3 and TRBJ2-7; no definite D call. Germline CDR1 is ENHRY and CDR2 is SYGVKD. The V and J ends lost 2 bases and 7 bases respectively, with 9 bases between them. The CDR3 has 12 residues.

In the case of this clone: It is likely a read error, because the conserved phenylalanine at the end of the CDR3 is missing. No DNA is shown, since the ends of the CDR3 on it are uncertain; the CDR3 is the one TCRdb lists. The chain joins TRBV27 to TRBJ1-2. The germline gives CDR1 MNHEY, CDR2 SMNVEV (reference sequence). A total of 9 residues make up the CDR3, ends included. Here the CDR3 reads CASSLSTGR.

The V call is TRBV19, the J call TRBJ2-5, with no clear D. Germline lookup yields CDR1 LNHDA and CDR2 SQIVND (reference sequence). V gave up 4 bases and J gave up 1 base, with 7 bases separating them. The CDR3 has 13 amino acids. The CDR3 sequence is CASSTVPQETQYF. Here the CDR3 DNA reads TGTGCCAGTAGTACCGTTCCCCAAGAGACCCAGTACTTC.

The V gene is TRBV5-4, the J gene TRBJ2-1, with 10 bases that match TRBD2. The CDR3 consists of 15 residues. The germline CDR1 and CDR2 sequences are SGHNT and YYREEE (reference sequence). V was pared by 4 bases and J by 7 bases, with 8 bases of the junction left unmatched. This chain's CDR3 is CASSPTWTSGNEQFF. The CDR3 coding sequence is TGTGCCAGCAGCCCAACCTGGACTAGCGGTAATGAGCAGTTCTTC.

CDR3 sequence (DNA): TGTGCCAGCAGCCAGGGACAGGGGTGGCGGGGCTACACCTTC. Protein: CASSQGQGWRGYTF. V is TRBV2 and J is TRBJ1-2, with TRBD1 identical over 10 bases. Germline loops: CDR1 SNHLY, CDR2 FYNNEI. The J segment lost 8 bases and the V segment lost 6 bases, leaving 9 bases of the junction unmatched. The length of the CDR3 is 14 residues. The entire variable domain, with the rest obtained from reference TRBV2 and TRBJ1-2, is as follows: EPEVTQTPSHQVTQMGQEVILRCVPISNHLYFYWYRQILGQKVEFLVSFYNNEISEKSEIFDDQFSVERPDGSNFTLKIRSTKLEDSAMYFCASSQGQGWRGYTFGSGTRLTVV.